The present T cell receptor (beta chain) was sequenced within a study of spatial heterogeneity in lung cancer. Notes on the study in general: Blood showed ubiquitous tumor TCRs more often at resection than at routine follow-up.

There are 15 residues in the CDR3. The germline V gene encodes CDR1 DFQATT and CDR2 SNEGSKA (reference sequence). Trimming cost V 6 bases and J 4 bases, with 21 bases left between them. Documented time point: sample taken at primary tumor resection. Unsorted tumor, nontumor lung tissue or cryopreserved PBMC supplied the whole RNA. On each TCR cDNA molecule, a unique molecular identifier was present. TCRdb ran MiXCR on the 5' RACE reads and lists one entry per CDR3 protein. The repertoire consists of roughly 79,000 distinct CDR3 sequences, with about 7.8% occurring once and the leading ten covering 6.8%. This clonotype turned up a few times. Its antigen remains unidentified.

Sequences were derived from PBMCs, sampled at surgery. This clonotype originated in a male donor with early-stage non-small cell lung cancer. The V and J genes are TRBV20-1 and TRBJ1-1; the D gene is possibly TRBD1 (5 bases). CDR3 amino acids: CSASLSGGFFTEAFF. The CDR3 coding sequence is TGCAGTGCCTCCCTCAGCGGGGGATTCTTCACTGAAGCTTTCTTT.